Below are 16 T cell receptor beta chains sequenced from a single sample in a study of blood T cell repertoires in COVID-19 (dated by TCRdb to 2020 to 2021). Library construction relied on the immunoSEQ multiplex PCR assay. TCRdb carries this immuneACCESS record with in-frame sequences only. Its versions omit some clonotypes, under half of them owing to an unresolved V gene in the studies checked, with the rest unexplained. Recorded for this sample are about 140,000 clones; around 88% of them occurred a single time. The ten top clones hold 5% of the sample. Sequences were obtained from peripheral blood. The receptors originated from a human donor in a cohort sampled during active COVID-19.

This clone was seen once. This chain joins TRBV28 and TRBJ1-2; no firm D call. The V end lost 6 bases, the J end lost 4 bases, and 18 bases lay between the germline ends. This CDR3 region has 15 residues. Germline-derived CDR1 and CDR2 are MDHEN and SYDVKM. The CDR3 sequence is CASRLGFDGVYGYTF. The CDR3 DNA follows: TGTGCCAGCAGGCTCGGTTTCGACGGGGTCTATGGCTACACCTTC.

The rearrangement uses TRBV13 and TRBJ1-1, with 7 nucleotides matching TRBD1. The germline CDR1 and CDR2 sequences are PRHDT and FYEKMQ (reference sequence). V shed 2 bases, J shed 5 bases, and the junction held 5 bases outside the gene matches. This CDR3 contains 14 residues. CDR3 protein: CASSLPLTGTEAFF. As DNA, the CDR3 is TGTGCCAGCAGCTTACCCCTGACAGGGACTGAAGCTTTCTTT. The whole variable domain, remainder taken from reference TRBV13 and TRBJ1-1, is AAGVIQSPRHLIKEKRETATLKCYPIPRHDTVYWYQQGPGQDPQFLISFYEKMQSDKGSIPDRFSAQQFSDYHSELNMSSLELGDSALYFCASSLPLTGTEAFFGQGTRLTVV.

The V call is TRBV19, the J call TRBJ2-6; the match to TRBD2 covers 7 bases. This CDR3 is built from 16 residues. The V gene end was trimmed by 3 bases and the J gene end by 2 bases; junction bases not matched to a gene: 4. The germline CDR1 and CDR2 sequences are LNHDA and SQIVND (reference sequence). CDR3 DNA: TGTGCCAGTAGTATCTGGGAGGGTGCTGGGGCCAACGTCCTGACTTTC. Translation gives CASSIWEGAGANVLTF.

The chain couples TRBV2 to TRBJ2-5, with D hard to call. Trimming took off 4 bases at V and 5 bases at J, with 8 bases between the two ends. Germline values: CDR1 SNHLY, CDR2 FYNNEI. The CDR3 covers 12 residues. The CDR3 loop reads CASSARVETQYF. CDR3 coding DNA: TGTGCCAGCAGTGCTCGTGTCGAGACCCAGTACTTC.

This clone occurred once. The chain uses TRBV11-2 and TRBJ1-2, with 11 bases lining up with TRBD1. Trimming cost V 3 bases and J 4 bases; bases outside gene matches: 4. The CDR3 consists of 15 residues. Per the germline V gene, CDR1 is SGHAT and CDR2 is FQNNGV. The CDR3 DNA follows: TGTGCCAGCAGCTTGGACAGGGGGCCCGCCTATGGCTACACCTTC. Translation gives CASSLDRGPAYGYTF.

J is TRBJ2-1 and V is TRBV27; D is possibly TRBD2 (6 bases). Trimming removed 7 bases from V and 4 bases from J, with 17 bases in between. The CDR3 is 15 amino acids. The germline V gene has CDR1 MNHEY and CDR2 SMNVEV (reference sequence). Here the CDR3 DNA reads TGTGCCAGCACCCTTGGAGGGAACGGGTACAATGAGCAGTTCTTC. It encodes CASTLGGNGYNEQFF.

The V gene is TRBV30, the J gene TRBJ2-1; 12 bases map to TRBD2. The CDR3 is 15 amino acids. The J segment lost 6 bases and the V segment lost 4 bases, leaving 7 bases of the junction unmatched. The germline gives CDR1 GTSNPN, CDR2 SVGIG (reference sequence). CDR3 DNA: TGTGCCTGGACAGGACTAGCGGGACAAGTCAATGAGCAGTTCTTC. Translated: CAWTGLAGQVNEQFF.

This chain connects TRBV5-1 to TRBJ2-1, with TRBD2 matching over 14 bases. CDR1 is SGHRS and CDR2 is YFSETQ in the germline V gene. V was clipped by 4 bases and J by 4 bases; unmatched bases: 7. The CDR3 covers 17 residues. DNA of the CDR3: TGCGCCAGCAGCCCTGGACTAGCGGGGGGCCCGTACAATGAGCAGTTCTTC. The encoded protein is CASSPGLAGGPYNEQFF.

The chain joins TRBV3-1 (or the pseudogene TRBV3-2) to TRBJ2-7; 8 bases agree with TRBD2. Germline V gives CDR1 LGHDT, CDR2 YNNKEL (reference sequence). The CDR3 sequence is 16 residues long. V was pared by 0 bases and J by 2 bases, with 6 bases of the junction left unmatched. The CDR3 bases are TGTGCCAGCAGCCAAGATCGTACCGGGAGGGCCTACGAGCAGTACTTC. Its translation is CASSQDRTGRAYEQYF.

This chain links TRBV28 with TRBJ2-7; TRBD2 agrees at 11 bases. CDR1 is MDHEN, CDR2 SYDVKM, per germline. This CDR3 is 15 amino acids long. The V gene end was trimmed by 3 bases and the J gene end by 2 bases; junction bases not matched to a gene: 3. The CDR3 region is CASSFLAGGTYEQYF. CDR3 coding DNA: TGTGCCAGCAGTTTCCTAGCGGGGGGTACCTACGAGCAGTACTTC.

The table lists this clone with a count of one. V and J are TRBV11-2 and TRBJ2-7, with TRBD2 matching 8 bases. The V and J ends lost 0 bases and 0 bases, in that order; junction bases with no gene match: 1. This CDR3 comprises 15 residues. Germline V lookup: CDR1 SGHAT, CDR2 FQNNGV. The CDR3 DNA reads TGTGCCAGCAGCTTAGAACTAGCGGCCTCCTACGAGCAGTACTTC. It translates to CASSLELAASYEQYF. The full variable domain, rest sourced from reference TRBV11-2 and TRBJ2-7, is EAGVAQSPRYKIIEKRQSVAFWCNPISGHATLYWYQQILGQGPKLLIQFQNNGVVDDSQLPKDRFSAERLKGVDSTLKIQPAKLEDSAVYLCASSLELAASYEQYFGPGTRLTVT.

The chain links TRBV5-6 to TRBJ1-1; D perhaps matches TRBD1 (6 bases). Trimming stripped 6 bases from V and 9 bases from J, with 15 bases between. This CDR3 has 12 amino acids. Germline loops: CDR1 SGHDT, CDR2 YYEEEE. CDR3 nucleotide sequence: TGTGCCAGCACCATCGGGGGGCGACAAGCTTTCTTT. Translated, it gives CASTIGGRQAFF.

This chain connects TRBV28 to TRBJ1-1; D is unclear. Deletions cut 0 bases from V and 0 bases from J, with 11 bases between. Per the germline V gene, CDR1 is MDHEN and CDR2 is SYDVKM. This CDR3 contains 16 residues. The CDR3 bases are TGTGCCAGCAGTTTATGGATCCAGTCCCTGAACACTGAAGCTTTCTTT. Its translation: CASSLWIQSLNTEAFF.

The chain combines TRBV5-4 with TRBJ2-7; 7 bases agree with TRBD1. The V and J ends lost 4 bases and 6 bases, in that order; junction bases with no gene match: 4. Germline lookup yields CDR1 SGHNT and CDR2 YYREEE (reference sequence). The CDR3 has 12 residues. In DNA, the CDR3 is TGTGCCAGCAGCCCCTCAGGGGGCGAGCAGTACTTC. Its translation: CASSPSGGEQYF. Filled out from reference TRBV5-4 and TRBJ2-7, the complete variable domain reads ETGVTQSPTHLIKTRGQQVTLRCSSQSGHNTVSWYQQALGQGPQFIFQYYREEENGRGNFPPRFSGLQFPNYSSELNVNALELDDSALYLCASSPSGGEQYFGPGTRLTVT.

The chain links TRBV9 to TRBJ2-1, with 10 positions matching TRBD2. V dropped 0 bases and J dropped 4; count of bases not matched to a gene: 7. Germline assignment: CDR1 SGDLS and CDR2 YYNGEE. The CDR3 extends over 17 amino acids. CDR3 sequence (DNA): TGTGCCAGCAGCGTAGACCCAGCGGGGGGGTTATACAATGAGCAGTTCTTC. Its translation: CASSVDPAGGLYNEQFF.

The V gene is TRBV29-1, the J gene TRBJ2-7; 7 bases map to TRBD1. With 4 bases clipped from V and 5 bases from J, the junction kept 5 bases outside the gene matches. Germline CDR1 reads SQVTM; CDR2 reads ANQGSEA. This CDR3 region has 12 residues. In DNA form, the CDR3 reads TGCAGCGTTGGACAGGGTCGGGACGAGCAGTACTTC. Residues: CSVGQGRDEQYF.